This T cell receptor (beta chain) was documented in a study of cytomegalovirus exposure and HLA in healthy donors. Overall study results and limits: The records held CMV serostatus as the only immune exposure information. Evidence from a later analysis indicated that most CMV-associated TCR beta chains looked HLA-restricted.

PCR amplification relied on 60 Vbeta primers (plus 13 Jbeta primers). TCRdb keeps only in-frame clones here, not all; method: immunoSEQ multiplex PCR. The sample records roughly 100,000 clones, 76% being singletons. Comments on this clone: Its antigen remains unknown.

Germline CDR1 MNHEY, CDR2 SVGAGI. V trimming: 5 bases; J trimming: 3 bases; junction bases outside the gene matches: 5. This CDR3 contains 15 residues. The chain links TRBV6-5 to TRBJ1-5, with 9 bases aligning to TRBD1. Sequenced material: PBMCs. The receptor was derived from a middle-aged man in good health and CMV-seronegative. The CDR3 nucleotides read TGTGCCAGCAGTACCGGGACAGGGAACAATCAGCCCCAGCATTTT. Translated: CASSTGTGNNQPQHF.